This T cell receptor (beta chain) was identified during a study of identical twins. V was cut by 3 bases and J by 7 bases, with 13 bases left in between. The CDR3 has 14 residues. From germline, CDR1 is WSHSY and CDR2 SAAADI. One entry per CDR3 protein results from TCRdb running MiXCR on the 5' RACE reads. The sample consists of about 1.7 million distinct CDR3 sequences, under 35% of them appearing once. The origin of this receptor is a newborn girl in good health. Material for sequencing was cord blood. The chain has TRBV10-2 and TRBJ2-1; the D is unclear. The CDR3 spells CASSDPLVANEQFF. CDR3 bases: TGCGCCAGCAGTGACCCCCTGGTGGCTAATGAGCAGTTCTTC.